This T cell receptor beta chain originates from a study of patients and donors after allogeneic stem cell transplantation. This clonotype has only a few counts. TCRdb recomputed calls from the RT-PCR reads with MiXCR, one row per CDR3 protein. The table lists more than 850,000 distinct CDR3 sequences, roughly 18% of them singletons. Germline-derived CDR1 and CDR2 are SEHNR and FQNEAQ (reference sequence). CDR3 length: 17 residues. V was pared by 4 bases and J by 4 bases, with 10 bases of the junction left unmatched. The receptor's source is a human donor who was either an allogeneic HSCT recipient or a stem cell or donor lymphocyte infusion donor (not recorded which). It is not recorded whose cells these are; they may come from a transplant donor. V is TRBV7-9 and J is TRBJ1-4; 9 positions agree with TRBD1. Sequencing was done on a sample of blood, either unsorted or a sorted T cell fraction (not recorded which). Here the CDR3 DNA reads TGTGCCAGCAGCTCGAGAACAGGGGGCTGGATTAATGAAAAACTGTTTTTT. Its translation is CASSSRTGGWINEKLFF.